This TCR beta chain comes out of a study of regulatory T cells in long-lasting Graves disease listed by TCRdb under 2021. Background for the entire study: Antithyroid drugs had been taken for less than 3 months by newly diagnosed Graves' disease patients. Persistent Graves' disease patients were compared with newly diagnosed Graves' disease patients by peripheral blood TCR sequencing and RNA sequencing. The study took place in China and was registered as a clinical trial. A total of some 33 samples were covered by TCR sequencing, comprising around 13 persistent and about 20 newly diagnosed Graves' disease patients. General study outcomes and caveats: The small sample size was acknowledged by the authors as a limitation that may reduce accuracy. Because the primary lesion, thyroid tissue, could not be accessed, the study looked at peripheral blood alone. Sequencing and analysis were limited to the TCR beta chain. Lower TCR Shannon entropy and fewer highly expanded clones were observed in persistent Graves' disease patients than in newly diagnosed patients, which suggested clonal expansion. Persistent disease showed preferential use of TRBV28, TRBJ1-2 and TRBJ2-5, whereas newly diagnosed disease favored TRBV20-1 and TRBJ2-1. Persistent patients shared more public clonotypes among themselves (around 2,500) than newly diagnosed patients did (approximately 970).

This clonotype was counted many times. No antigen is known for it. The sample holds no much larger clone one base away, and base qualities are not on file. This specimen's time point label, interpreted: newly diagnosed GD, antithyroid drugs for less than 3 months. For both TCR sequencing and RNA sequencing, RNA was extracted from PBMCs in TRIzol. Graves' disease was diagnosed according to American Thyroid Association guidelines. The patients came from an endocrinology department in Xi'an, China. From each patient, about 9 milliliters of peripheral blood was collected into an EDTA anticoagulant tube. Ficoll Paque Plus density gradient separation was used to isolate PBMCs, and no additional T cell sorting was done. An Agilent 2100 Bioanalyzer and agarose gel were used to check RNA quality, and a NanoDrop 2000 was used to measure RNA concentration. The library was obtained by multiplex PCR. TCRdb names Illumina HiSeq 4000 as the instrument used. iRepertoire HTBI primers and Arm-PCR amplification of CDR3 regions were used to construct TCR beta libraries. Before sequencing, the PCR products underwent gel purification. For the original study's pipeline: Gene usage analysis of CDR3 amino acid clonotypes used the 55 to 65 TRBV and 14 to 15 TRBJ segments found across samples. COPE and FqMerger were used to merge the filtered high-quality paired reads into contigs. BLAST was used to align contigs to the IMGT TRBV, TRBD and TRBJ reference genes, and CDR3 was defined following IMGT. Any clonotype with a frequency above 0.1% was classified as a highly expanded clone. Shannon entropy was used to measure repertoire diversity, and the Gini coefficient was used to measure V-J evenness. A clonotype found in more than one individual was treated as public. The public sequencing data were trimmed at Q25 with fastp and processed into clonotypes with MiXCR by TCRdb, which kept only in-frame beta chains. Identical CDR3 protein sequences are pooled into one entry, listed with their most common genes and DNA. TCRdb, not the authors, supplied the V and J calls. Counted in this sample were around 250,000 distinct CDR3 sequences; 15% to 20% of them appeared once. The leading ten clones occupy 13% to 15% of the sample.

A distance of 18 bases separates the germline ends of V and J, which lose 4 bases and 8 bases respectively. The CDR1 and CDR2 encoded by the germline V gene are SGHRS and YFSETQ. From the cysteine up to the phenylalanine, the CDR3 has a length of 14 residues. CDR3 DNA only is kept here, 42 bases in frame from base 1. These same data were also listed under a study on T cells in Graves' hyperthyroidism and ophthalmopathy. From that second study: Stable Graves' hyperthyroidism was defined as the absence of progression to ophthalmopathy over 18 months of follow-up. Hyperthyroidism patients were newly diagnosed, with disease duration under 2 months, and aged 18 to 65 years. Any patient with an uncontrolled infection, another autoimmune disease, pregnancy or lactation was excluded. Diagnoses were based on clinical symptoms, serum thyroxine and TRAb, thyroid ultrasound and orbital computed tomography. A first-round RT-PCR of the TCR CDR3 used the HTBI primer set with the Qiagen OneStep RT-PCR kit. Most expanded thyroid clonotypes (frequency above 0.001) were also detected in blood, suggesting blood repertoires may reflect thyroid immune responses. In cross-validation, a model built on a 13 V-J signature told ophthalmopathy apart from stable hyperthyroidism with approximately 90% sensitivity and approximately 84% specificity, and in testing the same model reached 80%/75%. During validation, the model predicted progression to ophthalmopathy a median of around six months ahead of onset, with almost 71% sensitivity and roughly 72% specificity. A discovery cohort of about 95 patients, approximately 44 with Graves' ophthalmopathy and 55 to 60 with stable Graves' hyperthyroidism, was used to find distinguishing TCR V-J signatures. An independent validation cohort of under 20 hyperthyroidism patients and roughly 16 patients who later progressed to ophthalmopathy tested prospective prediction of ophthalmopathy. The 75 to 100 discovery patients were divided at random into training and test sets in a 7:3 ratio. Thyroid tissue and blood T-cell repertoires from more than five Graves' hyperthyroidism patients were also compared in the study. Following sampling, methimazole starting at 30 mg daily was given to hyperthyroidism patients, and high-dose intravenous methylprednisolone was given to ophthalmopathy patients. A second multiplex PCR round built the libraries, followed by size selection and purification. Paired-end sequencing of the libraries was performed with 100 bp reads on an Illumina HiSeq2000. SOAPnuke was used to process the raw data, with reads discarded if the reads contained adapters or uncalled bases, had a mean Phred below 15, or lacked an exact constant-primer or identifier match. High-quality paired reads were merged using COPE v1.2.5, and each unique nucleotide sequence was defined as a clonotype. MiTCR v1.1 was used to align the clonotypes against IMGT TRBV, TRBD and TRBJ reference segments. The analysis included only V-J combinations with a frequency above 0.0001, which together covered more than 99% of the repertoires. The TCS score was defined as F50 (clonal expansion) divided by E x V (chaos), with BLOSUM62-based TCRdist calculated between CDR3 peptides within each V-J. Welch's t-statistics and random forest reduced around 550 V-J features to roughly 13, which were used in a naive Bayes classifier (R e1071). No statistical method was used to fix the sample size in advance, and group allocation was not hidden from the investigators. The paper reports TCR Vbeta CDR3 sequencing of 140 or so peripheral blood samples: under 45 ophthalmopathy, some 80 hyperthyroidism and around 17 progressor patients.

The rearrangement combines TRBV5-1 with TRBJ1-2; TRBD1 is a possible D gene, resting on 5 matching bases. This sequence originates from a woman in her thirties with Graves disease. Donor details come from another sample of the same person, matched by shared clones. Sequenced material: peripheral blood mononuclear cells (PBMCs), taken at new diagnosis, from a patient treated with antithyroid drugs. CDR3 sequence: CASSPRGTSGGYTF. The nucleotide sequence is TGCGCCAGCAGCCCTCGGGGCACCTCTGGAGGCTACACCTTC.